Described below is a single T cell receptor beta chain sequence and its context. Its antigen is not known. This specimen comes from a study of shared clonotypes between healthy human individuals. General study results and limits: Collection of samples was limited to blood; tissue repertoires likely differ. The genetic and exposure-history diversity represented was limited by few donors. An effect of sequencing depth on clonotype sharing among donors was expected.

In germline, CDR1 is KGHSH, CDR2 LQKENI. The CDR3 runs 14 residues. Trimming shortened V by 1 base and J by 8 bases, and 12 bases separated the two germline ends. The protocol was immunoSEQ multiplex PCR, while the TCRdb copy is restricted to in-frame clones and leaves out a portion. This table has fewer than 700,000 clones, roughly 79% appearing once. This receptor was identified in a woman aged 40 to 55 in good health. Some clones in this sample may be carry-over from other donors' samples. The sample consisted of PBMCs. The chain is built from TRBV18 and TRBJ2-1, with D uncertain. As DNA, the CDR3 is TGTGCCAGCTCACCACTAACCATAGGCCATGAGCAGTTCTTC. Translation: CASSPLTIGHEQFF.